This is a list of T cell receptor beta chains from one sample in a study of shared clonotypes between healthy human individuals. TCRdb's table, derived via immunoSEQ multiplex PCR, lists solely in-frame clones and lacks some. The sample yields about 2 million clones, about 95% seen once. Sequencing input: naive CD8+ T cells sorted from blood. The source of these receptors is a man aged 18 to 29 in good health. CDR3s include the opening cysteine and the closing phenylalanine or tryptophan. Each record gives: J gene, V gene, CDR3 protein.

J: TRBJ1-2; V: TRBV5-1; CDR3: CASSFRGQGYGYTF
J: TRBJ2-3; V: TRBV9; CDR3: CASSVPLAASTDTQYF
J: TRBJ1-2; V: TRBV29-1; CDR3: CSVGDLGYGYTF
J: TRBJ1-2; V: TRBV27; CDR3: CASSPSTGAVHYGYTF
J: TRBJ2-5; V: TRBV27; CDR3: CASSLSERGETQYF
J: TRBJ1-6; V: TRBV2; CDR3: CASSEESGELNSPLHF
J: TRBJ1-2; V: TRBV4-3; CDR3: CASSQDPTPSDIDGYTF
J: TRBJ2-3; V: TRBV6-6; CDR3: CASTWGLDTQYF
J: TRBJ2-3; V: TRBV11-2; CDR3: CASSSTLTHTDTQYF
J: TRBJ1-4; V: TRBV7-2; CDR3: CASSLVGSTNEKLFF
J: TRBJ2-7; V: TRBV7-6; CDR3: CASSLARDSSYEQYF
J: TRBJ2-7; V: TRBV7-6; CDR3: CASSHTTGGDEQYF
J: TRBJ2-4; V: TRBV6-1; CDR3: CASSEDWLPVTGVNF
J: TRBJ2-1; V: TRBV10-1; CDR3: CASSEGLRRDEQFF
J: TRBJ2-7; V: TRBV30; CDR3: CAWSSRLAVGTYEQYF
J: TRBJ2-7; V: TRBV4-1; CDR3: CASSQESRAGWEQYF
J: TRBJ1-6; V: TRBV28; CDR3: CASSYRGLNSPLHF